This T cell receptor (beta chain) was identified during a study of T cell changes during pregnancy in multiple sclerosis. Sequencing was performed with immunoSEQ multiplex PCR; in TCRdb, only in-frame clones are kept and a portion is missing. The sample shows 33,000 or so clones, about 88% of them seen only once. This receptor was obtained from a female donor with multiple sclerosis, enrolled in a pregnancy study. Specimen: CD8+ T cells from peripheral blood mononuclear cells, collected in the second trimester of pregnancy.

CDR3 DNA sequence: TGTGCCAGTAGCTTAATTAGATCCAATGAGCAGTTCTTC. It specifies CASSLIRSNEQFF. The chain couples TRBV19 to TRBJ2-1; D gene unclear. Between the trimmed V and J ends, which lost 6 bases and 6 bases, there was a span of 12 bases. Per germline, CDR1 LNHDA and CDR2 SQIVND (reference sequence). This CDR3 has 13 amino acids.